One and the same sample provided the 9 T cell receptor beta chains below, sequenced in a study of T cell responses to AZD1222 COVID-19 vaccine. Method: immunoSEQ multiplex PCR; TCRdb's copy keeps in-frame clones and lacks some. The sample lists approximately 100,000 clones; 80% to 90% were seen once. The sample was peripheral blood, taken on day 0 of AZD1222 vaccination. Receptors were obtained from an adult in good health.

V gene TRBV6-2 or TRBV6-3 combines with J gene TRBJ2-2, with 10 bases aligning to TRBD2. Germline CDR1 reads MNHEY; CDR2 reads SVGEGT. After removal of 4 bases from V and 5 bases from J, the junction contained 4 bases not matched to a gene. This CDR3 contains 15 residues. The CDR3 DNA is TGTGCCAGCAGTTGGCTAGCGGGAGCAACCGGGGAGCTGTTTTTT. Its protein product is CASSWLAGATGELFF.

V and J are TRBV7-9 and TRBJ2-7; 10 nucleotides match TRBD1. The ends lost 0 bases at V and 5 bases at J; junction bases unmatched: 4. Germline loops: CDR1 SEHNR, CDR2 FQNEAQ (reference sequence). The CDR3 spans 15 residues. The CDR3 loop reads CASSLASGQGNEQYF. DNA for the CDR3: TGTGCCAGCAGCTTAGCCTCGGGACAGGGGAACGAGCAGTACTTC.

The rearrangement links TRBV19 to TRBJ1-5, with a tentative D call TRBD1 (5 bases). The CDR3 is made up of 14 amino acids. The V end lost 6 bases, the J end lost 1 base, and 10 bases lay between the germline ends. CDR1 and CDR2 (germline): LNHDA, SQIVND (reference sequence). For the CDR3, the DNA is TGTGCCAGTAGGACAGCCGGAAGCAATCAGCCCCAGCATTTT. Translation gives CASRTAGSNQPQHF.

The rearrangement uses TRBV19 and TRBJ1-5, with D unclear. This CDR3 spans 14 amino acids. CDR1 is LNHDA, CDR2 SQIVND, per germline (reference sequence). Trimming cost V 4 bases and J 7 bases, with 14 bases left between them. The CDR3 here is CASSNSLIGQPQHF. The CDR3 nucleotides are TGTGCCAGTAGTAACTCCTTGATCGGCCAGCCCCAGCATTTT.

The chain carries TRBV9 and TRBJ1-1, with D unclear. CDR3 length: 15 residues. The germline V gene has CDR1 SGDLS and CDR2 YYNGEE. Trimming left V 3 bases short and J 2 bases short, with 14 bases between. CDR3 amino acids: CASSAGPQSNTEAFF. In DNA, the CDR3 is TGTGCCAGCAGCGCCGGGCCCCAAAGTAACACTGAAGCTTTCTTT.

The chain couples TRBV27 to TRBJ2-1; D gene ambiguous. Trimming took off 4 bases at V and 2 bases at J, with 6 bases between the two ends. Germline loops: CDR1 MNHEY, CDR2 SMNVEV (reference sequence). The CDR3 contains 13 residues. CDR3 loop: CASSSSPYNEQFF. In DNA, the CDR3 is TGTGCCAGCAGTTCCTCCCCCTACAATGAGCAGTTCTTC.

The rearrangement joins TRBV5-6 to TRBJ2-3; 8 positions agree with TRBD1. The CDR3 sequence is 13 residues long. Unmatched junction bases numbered 2, after V lost 5 bases and J lost 3 bases. Germline values: CDR1 SGHDT, CDR2 YYEEEE. CDR3 in amino acids: CASRRQGTDTQYF. For the CDR3, the DNA is TGTGCCAGCAGGAGACAGGGGACAGATACGCAGTATTTT.

This clone was detected only a few times. The gene calls are TRBV19 and TRBJ2-2, with TRBD1 matching 8 bases. V shed 1 base and J 7 bases; nucleotides not matched to a gene: 5. The V gene's germline CDR1 is LNHDA and CDR2 SQIVND (reference sequence). This CDR3 comprises 15 residues. In nucleotides, the CDR3 is TGTGCCAGTAGTATAGGGACAGGGCGCAGCGGGGAGCTGTTTTTT. Protein: CASSIGTGRSGELFF.

This chain joins TRBV15 and TRBJ1-2; no firm D call. This CDR3 contains 15 residues. The germline V gene encodes CDR1 LNHNV and CDR2 YYDKDF (reference sequence). V shed 5 bases and J shed 1 base, with 14 bases lying between them. The CDR3 loop reads CATSYLLGSNYGYTF. DNA for the CDR3: TGTGCCACCAGCTACTTGTTGGGTAGTAACTATGGCTACACCTTC.